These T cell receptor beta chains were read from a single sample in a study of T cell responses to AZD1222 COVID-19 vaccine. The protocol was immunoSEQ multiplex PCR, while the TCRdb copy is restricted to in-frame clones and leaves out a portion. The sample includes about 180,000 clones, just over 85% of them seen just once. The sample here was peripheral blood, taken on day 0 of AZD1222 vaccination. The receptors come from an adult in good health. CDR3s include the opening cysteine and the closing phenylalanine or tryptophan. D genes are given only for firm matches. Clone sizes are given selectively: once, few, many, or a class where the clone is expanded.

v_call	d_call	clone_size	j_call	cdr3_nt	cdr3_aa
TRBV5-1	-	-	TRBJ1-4	TGCGCCAGCAGGGAGACAGGCCCTAATGAAAAACTGTTTTTT	CASRETGPNEKLFF
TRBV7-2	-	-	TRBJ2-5	TGTGCCAGCAGCTTAGACGGGACCCAGTACTTC	CASSLDGTQYF
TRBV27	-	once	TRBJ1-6	TGTGCCAGCAGTTTCGACAGTCATAATTCACCCCTCCACTTT	CASSFDSHNSPLHF
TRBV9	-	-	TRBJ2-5	TGTGCCAGCAGCGTCGCTAGGGGAACGGGAGAGACCCAGTACTTC	CASSVARGTGETQYF
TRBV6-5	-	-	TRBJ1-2	TGTGCCAGCAGTTCCCCCGGGAGGGGCTACACCTTC	CASSSPGRGYTF
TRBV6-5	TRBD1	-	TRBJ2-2	TGTGCCAGCAGTTGGACAGGGGTAAACACCGGGGAGCTGTTTTTT	CASSWTGVNTGELFF
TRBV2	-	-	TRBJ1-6	TGTGCCAGCAGTGATCTGAGCTCCTATAATTCACCCCTCCACTTT	CASSDLSSYNSPLHF
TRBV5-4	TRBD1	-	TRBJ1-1	TGTGCCAGCAGCTTCCAGGGGGCGGTGGGCACTGAAGCTTTCTTT	CASSFQGAVGTEAFF
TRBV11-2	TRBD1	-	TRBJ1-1	TGTGCCAGCAGCCCCCTAGGACAGGGCTTTTTGAACACTGAAGCTTTCTTT	CASSPLGQGFLNTEAFF
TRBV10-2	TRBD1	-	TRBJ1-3	TGCGCCAGCAGCCAGGGACAGGGGACTGGAAACACCATATATTTT	CASSQGQGTGNTIYF
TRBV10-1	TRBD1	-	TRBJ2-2	TGCGCCAGCAGCCAATCCGGGACAGGGTCCGAGGGGCACACCGGGGAGCTGTTTTTT	CASSQSGTGSEGHTGELFF
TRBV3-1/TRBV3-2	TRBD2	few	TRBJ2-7	TGTGCCAGCAGCCCCAAAGGACTAGGGGCCTACGAGCAGTACTTC	CASSPKGLGAYEQYF
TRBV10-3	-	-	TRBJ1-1	TGTGCCATCAGTGATTCAGCCGGAAGGGACACTGAAGCTTTCTTT	CAISDSAGRDTEAFF
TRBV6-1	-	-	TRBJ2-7	TGTGCCAGCAGTGAAACACAGGAAGCCTACGAGCAGTACTTC	CASSETQEAYEQYF
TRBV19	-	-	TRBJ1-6	TGTGCCAGTAGTGAGGTTCTCCTGGGGTCACCCCTCCACTTT	CASSEVLLGSPLHF
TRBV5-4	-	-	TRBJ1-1	TGTGCCAGCAGCTCTAAGACCGGGGCCTCGAACACTGAAGCTTTCTTT	CASSSKTGASNTEAFF
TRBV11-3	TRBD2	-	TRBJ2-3	TGTGCCAGCAGCTTAGGGGTAGCGGGGATGGGACCAGATACGCAGTATTTT	CASSLGVAGMGPDTQYF